The 15 T cell receptor beta chains below were found in one sample sequenced in a study of beta chain features in type 1 diabetes. Every bit of the isolated RNA underwent reverse transcription, so sequencing read expressed TCRB transcripts. Data came from immunoSEQ multiplex PCR; TCRdb stores just in-frame clones and leaves some out. Among about 210,000 clones, roughly a tenth were seen once, and the ten largest hold about 1.2%. The sequenced sample consisted of central memory CD4+ T cells from blood. Source of these receptors: a man aged 18-30 years in good health.

This clone has a count of ten or more. This specimen includes other DNA sequences encoding the same CDR3. The genes are TRBV19 and TRBJ2-4; TRBD1 agrees at 10 bases. Germline values: CDR1 LNHDA, CDR2 SQIVND (reference sequence). The V and J ends lost 5 bases and 0 bases, in that order; junction bases with no gene match: 10. The length of the CDR3 is 18 residues. The CDR3, as DNA: TGTGCCAGTAGTCCACCGGGACAGGGGAGATCAGCCAAAAACATTCAGTACTTC. This translates into CASSPPGQGRSAKNIQYF.

The chain combines TRBV13 with TRBJ1-2; tentatively, D is TRBD1 (6 bases). Trimming stripped 3 bases from V and 7 bases from J, with 12 bases between. Per germline, CDR1 PRHDT and CDR2 FYEKMQ (reference sequence). The CDR3 has 13 residues. The CDR3 sequence is CASSFNRVGGYTF. The CDR3 DNA reads TGTGCCAGCAGCTTCAACAGGGTCGGTGGCTACACCTTC. The variable domain in full, completed from reference TRBV13 and TRBJ1-2, reads AAGVIQSPRHLIKEKRETATLKCYPIPRHDTVYWYQQGPGQDPQFLISFYEKMQSDKGSIPDRFSAQQFSDYHSELNMSSLELGDSALYFCASSFNRVGGYTFGSGTRLTVV.

The chain couples TRBV30 to TRBJ2-3; 7 bases map to TRBD2. CDR1 and CDR2 (germline): GTSNPN, SVGIG (reference sequence). Trimming cost V 3 bases and J 2 bases; bases outside gene matches: 5. The CDR3 sequence is 14 residues long. The CDR3 nucleotides read TGTGCCTGGAGAGAAGCGGGATTCACAGATACGCAGTATTTT. Translating it yields CAWREAGFTDTQYF.

This clone was picked up many times. The chain uses TRBV30 and TRBJ2-5; TRBD2 might be the D (5 bases). From germline, CDR1 is GTSNPN and CDR2 SVGIG (reference sequence). Trimming left V 4 bases short and J 4 bases short, with 10 bases between. This CDR3 has 12 residues. The CDR3 DNA is TGTGCCTGGACTCCGGGGAGAGAGACCCAGTACTTC. Its protein is CAWTPGRETQYF.

In this sample, this clone turned up many times. The chain links TRBV7-2 to TRBJ2-1; 7 nucleotides line up with TRBD2. The germline CDR1 and CDR2 sequences are SGHTA and FQGNSA. V shed 7 bases, J shed 3 bases, and the junction held 6 bases outside the gene matches. CDR3 size: 14 residues. The CDR3 region is CASIRGGDYNEQFF. The CDR3 DNA is TGTGCCAGCATTCGCGGGGGAGACTACAATGAGCAGTTCTTC.

The sample holds a few counts of this clone. The V and J genes are TRBV5-4 and TRBJ2-5; 7 nucleotides align to TRBD1. The V segment lost 0 bases and the J segment 5 bases; nucleotides outside the gene matches: 7. Looked up from germline, CDR1 is SGHNT and CDR2 is YYREEE (reference sequence). The CDR3 totals 15 residues. The DNA of the CDR3 is TGTGCCAGCAGCTTGGTCCCAGGGGGTAAGGAGACCCAGTACTTC. Its protein is CASSLVPGGKETQYF.

This clone has only one observation. This chain uses TRBV5-1 with TRBJ2-1; 8 bases are a match to TRBD1. Unmatched junction bases numbered 5, after V lost 4 bases and J lost 5 bases. Germline lookup yields CDR1 SGHRS and CDR2 YFSETQ. The CDR3 is made up of 14 amino acids. CDR3 bases: TGCGCCAGCAGCGGGATGACAGGGGACAATGAGCAGTTCTTC. Encoded protein: CASSGMTGDNEQFF.

This clone came up a few times. The chain joins TRBV6-4 to TRBJ2-1; 13 nucleotides line up with TRBD2. V was pared by 6 bases and J by 0 bases, with 2 bases of the junction left unmatched. This CDR3 region has 16 residues. Per the germline V gene, CDR1 is MRHNA and CDR2 is SNTAGT. The DNA for the CDR3 is TGTGCCAGCAGCGGACTAGCGGGAGTCTCCTACAATGAGCAGTTCTTC. Amino acids: CASSGLAGVSYNEQFF.

V is TRBV7-9 and J is TRBJ1-2; tentatively, D is TRBD1 (6 bases). CDR3 length equals 14 residues. Germline V CDR1 and CDR2: SEHNR, FQNEAQ (reference sequence). V lost 5 bases to trimming and J lost 2 bases, with 12 bases between them. CDR3 in DNA: TGTGCCAGCAGCCTGACACAGGGAAACTATGGCTACACCTTC. It is translated as CASSLTQGNYGYTF.

This clone was counted ten times or more. The rearrangement joins TRBV30 to TRBJ2-1, with D perhaps being TRBD1 or TRBD2 (5 bases each). V shed 4 bases and J shed 6 bases, with 13 bases lying between them. Per germline, CDR1 GTSNPN and CDR2 SVGIG (reference sequence). The CDR3 runs 13 residues. For the CDR3, the DNA is TGTGCCTGGAAGAGGGACCTCCTCAATGAGCAGTTCTTC. Its protein is CAWKRDLLNEQFF.

This clone was recorded many times. The chain joins TRBV9 to TRBJ2-5; the match to TRBD1 covers 7 bases. The junction had 8 bases not matched to a gene; V was cut back by 4 bases and J by 2 bases. CDR3 length: 15 amino acids. The V gene's germline CDR1 is SGDLS and CDR2 YYNGEE. The CDR3 region is CASSPRGQQQETQYF. The CDR3 nucleotides read TGTGCCAGCAGCCCGAGGGGACAGCAACAAGAGACCCAGTACTTC.

The table lists this clone with many counts. The chain joins TRBV19 to TRBJ2-7; 8 bases agree with TRBD1. CDR3 length equals 14 residues. Germline V CDR1 and CDR2: LNHDA, SQIVND (reference sequence). Trimming cost V 2 bases and J 1 base; bases outside gene matches: 1. This CDR3 is CASSITGGSYEQYF. In nucleotides, the CDR3 is TGTGCCAGTAGTATAACAGGGGGTTCCTACGAGCAGTACTTC.

This clone was observed a handful of times. The chain combines TRBV19 with TRBJ2-1; tentative D call: TRBD2 (6 bases). Per germline, CDR1 LNHDA and CDR2 SQIVND (reference sequence). The CDR3 loop spans 15 amino acids. V lost 10 bases and J 0 bases, leaving 16 bases between the germline ends. The CDR3 region has the DNA TGTGCCATGGAGGGTAGCGAAAGCTCCTACAATGAGCAGTTCTTC. This encodes CAMEGSESSYNEQFF.

This clone has a count of ten or more. J is TRBJ1-2 and V is TRBV4-3, with 8 bases aligning to TRBD1. V was pared by 4 bases and J by 5 bases, with 9 bases of the junction left unmatched. CDR1 and CDR2 from the germline V gene are LGHNA and YSLEER. This CDR3 is built from 15 residues. For the CDR3, the DNA is TGCGCCAGCAGCCCGGATACAGGGGGGAGGTATGGCTACACCTTC. It yields the protein CASSPDTGGRYGYTF.

On this clone: In the same sample, other DNA sequences code for this CDR3. V gene TRBV9 combines with J gene TRBJ2-5; TRBD2 agrees at 11 bases. From germline, CDR1 is SGDLS and CDR2 YYNGEE. The CDR3 covers 14 residues. V was clipped by 3 bases and J by 4 bases; unmatched bases: 2. CDR3 DNA: TGTGCCAGCAGCGGGCTAGCGGGAGGAGAGACCCAGTACTTC. Its protein product is CASSGLAGGETQYF.